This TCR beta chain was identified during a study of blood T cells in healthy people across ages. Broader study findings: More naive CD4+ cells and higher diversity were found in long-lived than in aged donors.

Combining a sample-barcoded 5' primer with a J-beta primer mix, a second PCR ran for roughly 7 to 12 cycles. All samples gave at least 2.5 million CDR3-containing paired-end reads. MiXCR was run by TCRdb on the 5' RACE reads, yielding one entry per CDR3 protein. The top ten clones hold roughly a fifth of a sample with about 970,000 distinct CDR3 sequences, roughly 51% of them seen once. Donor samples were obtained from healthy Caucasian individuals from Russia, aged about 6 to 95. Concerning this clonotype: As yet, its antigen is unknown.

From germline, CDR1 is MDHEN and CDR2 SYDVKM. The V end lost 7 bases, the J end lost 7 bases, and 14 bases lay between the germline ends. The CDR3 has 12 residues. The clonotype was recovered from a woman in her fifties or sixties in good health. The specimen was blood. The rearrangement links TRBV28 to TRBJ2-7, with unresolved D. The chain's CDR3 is CASTARAREQYF. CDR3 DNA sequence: TGTGCCAGCACGGCTCGGGCTAGGGAGCAGTACTTC.